The rows below give T cell receptor beta chains drawn from one sample of a study of blood T cells in healthy people across ages. TCRdb re-analysed the 5' RACE reads in MiXCR, keeping a single row per CDR3 protein. The sample lists some 560,000 distinct CDR3 sequences, over 25% occurring once. The sample was also reused in another study, on T cells of mothers and their children.

Sequenced material: blood. Receptors were obtained from a boy under 10 years old in good health. The CDR3 runs from the conserved cysteine through the conserved F or W. D genes are given only for firm matches. Size is stated for part of the rows, as once, few or many counts, or as a class when the clone is expanded.

cdr3_aa cdr3_nt v_call d_call clone_size j_call
CASSSGLSGVGYEQYF TGTGCCAGCAGCAGTGGATTATCAGGGGTAGGTTACGAGCAGTACTTC TRBV5-5 . . TRBJ2-7
CASSPLGLADSERFF TGTGCCAGCAGCCCCCTGGGACTAGCGGACAGTGAGCGGTTCTTC TRBV14 TRBD2 . TRBJ2-1
CASRGQGALQVSYEQYF TGTGCCAGCAGGGGACAGGGGGCATTACAAGTTTCCTACGAGCAGTACTTC TRBV27 TRBD1 few TRBJ2-7
CAISGTKKGGQYF TGTGCCATCAGTGGGACCAAGAAGGGAGGGCAGTACTTC TRBV10-3 . few TRBJ2-7
CSARIANYGYTF TGCAGTGCTAGGATAGCTAACTATGGCTACACCTTC TRBV20-1 . . TRBJ1-2
CASSMRQIGEAFF TGTGCCAGTAGTATGCGGCAAATAGGGGAAGCTTTCTTT TRBV19 . . TRBJ1-1
CSAGGLQATQYF TGCAGTGCTGGAGGACTCCAGGCCACCCAGTACTTC TRBV20-1 . . TRBJ2-5
CASSEGQYATNEKLFF TGTGCCAGCAGTGAGGGACAATATGCAACTAATGAAAAACTGTTTTTT TRBV25-1 . . TRBJ1-4
CATNLLGEQFF TGTGCCACCAACCTCTTAGGGGAGCAGTTCTTC TRBV10-3 . few TRBJ2-1
CASSSRLAGGSDTQYF TGTGCCAGCAGCTCCAGACTAGCGGGAGGGTCAGATACGCAGTATTTT TRBV7-8 TRBD2 . TRBJ2-3
CASSLNPAASYEQYF TGTGCCAGCAGCTTAAATCCGGCAGCGTCTTACGAGCAGTACTTC TRBV7-9 . few TRBJ2-7
CASSFGVTPYNEQFF TGTGCCAGCAGCTTCGGGGTGACTCCTTACAATGAGCAGTTCTTC TRBV13 . few TRBJ2-1
CASSLSGTGYYEQYF TGTGCCAGCAGCTTAAGCGGGACAGGTTACTACGAGCAGTACTTC TRBV7-9 . . TRBJ2-7
CASSHTGGEAGELFF TGTGCCAGCAGTCATACAGGGGGAGAGGCCGGGGAGCTGTTTTTT TRBV6-6 TRBD1 . TRBJ2-2
CASSQGGGGKLFF TGTGCCAGCAGCCAAGGGGGCGGTGGCAAACTGTTTTTT TRBV3-1 . many TRBJ1-4
CASSLSGDFSGYEQYF TGTGCCAGCAGTTTATCGGGGGACTTCTCGGGCTACGAGCAGTACTTC TRBV28 . . TRBJ2-7
CSAPEGYSNQPQHF TGCAGTGCTCCCGAGGGTTATAGCAATCAGCCCCAGCATTTT TRBV20-1 . once TRBJ1-5
CASAPGDWGTDTQYF TGTGCCAGCGCCCCCGGTGACTGGGGCACAGATACGCAGTATTTT TRBV2 . . TRBJ2-3
CSVTVTSGAYNEQFF TGCAGCGTGACTGTTACTAGCGGGGCCTACAATGAGCAGTTCTTC TRBV29-1 TRBD2 once TRBJ2-1
CASTTGTGTDTQYF TGTGCCAGCACCACCGGGACAGGCACAGATACGCAGTATTTT TRBV12-3/TRBV12-4 TRBD1 . TRBJ2-3
CASSQVAARTGPYEQYF TGCGCCAGCAGCCAAGTAGCGGCGCGGACAGGCCCCTACGAGCAGTACTTC TRBV4-3 . few TRBJ2-7
CASRGTIATNEKLFF TGCGCCAGCAGGGGCACCATCGCAACTAATGAAAAACTGTTTTTT TRBV5-1 . . TRBJ1-4
CASSPLEGNTGELFF TGTGCCAGCTCACCATTGGAGGGAAACACCGGGGAGCTGTTTTTT TRBV18 . . TRBJ2-2
CSARDSVNEKLFF TGCAGCGCGAGGGACAGTGTTAATGAAAAACTGTTTTTT TRBV29-1 TRBD1 few TRBJ1-4
CASNPGVNEKLFF TGTGCCAGCAACCCAGGGGTTAATGAAAAACTGTTTTTT TRBV6-1 . . TRBJ1-4
CASSGGATGNTIYF TGTGCCAGCAGCGGGGGCGCCACTGGAAACACCATATATTTT TRBV7-9 . . TRBJ1-3
CASRPSGGSSYEQYF TGTGCCAGCAGACCTAGCGGGGGTAGCTCCTACGAGCAGTACTTC TRBV6-2/TRBV6-3 TRBD2 . TRBJ2-7
CASSWGAGGPGEQFF TGTGCCAGCAGTTGGGGGGCAGGGGGCCCGGGTGAGCAGTTCTTC TRBV27 TRBD1 . TRBJ2-1
CSAREGSGSSGELFF TGCAGTGCCAGGGAGGGTAGCGGGAGCTCCGGGGAGCTGTTTTTT TRBV20-1 TRBD2 few TRBJ2-2